The entry below describes one T cell receptor beta chain. The antigen is undetermined. These data are taken from a study of OX40 agonist ivuxolimab in advanced cancers. Across the whole study: Six ivuxolimab dose levels, 0.01 to 10 mg/kg, were given intravenously every 2 weeks.

Per germline, CDR1 SGHRS and CDR2 YFSETQ. Trimming removed 0 bases from V and 2 bases from J, with 13 bases in between. There are 16 residues in the CDR3. The investigators sampled blood at baseline, at cycle 4 day 1, and at cycle 7 day 1. Overall study results and limits: Near-lowest levels of clonal expansion characterized partial responders at 0.1-3.0 mg/kg.

Data came from immunoSEQ multiplex PCR; TCRdb stores just in-frame clones and leaves some out. In the table there are 65,000 to 95,000 clones, about nine tenths of which are singletons. The genes are TRBV5-1 and TRBJ2-3; D is possibly TRBD2 (5 bases). The receptor was isolated from an adult with an advanced solid tumor such as melanoma, head and neck, liver or kidney cancer. The starting material was CD4+ or CD8+ T cells sorted from blood, obtained in a trial of the OX40 agonist ivuxolimab. The CDR3 sequence: CASSLAVDFNTDTQYF. The CDR3 DNA reads as TGCGCCAGCAGCTTGGCTGTGGACTTTAACACAGATACGCAGTATTTT.